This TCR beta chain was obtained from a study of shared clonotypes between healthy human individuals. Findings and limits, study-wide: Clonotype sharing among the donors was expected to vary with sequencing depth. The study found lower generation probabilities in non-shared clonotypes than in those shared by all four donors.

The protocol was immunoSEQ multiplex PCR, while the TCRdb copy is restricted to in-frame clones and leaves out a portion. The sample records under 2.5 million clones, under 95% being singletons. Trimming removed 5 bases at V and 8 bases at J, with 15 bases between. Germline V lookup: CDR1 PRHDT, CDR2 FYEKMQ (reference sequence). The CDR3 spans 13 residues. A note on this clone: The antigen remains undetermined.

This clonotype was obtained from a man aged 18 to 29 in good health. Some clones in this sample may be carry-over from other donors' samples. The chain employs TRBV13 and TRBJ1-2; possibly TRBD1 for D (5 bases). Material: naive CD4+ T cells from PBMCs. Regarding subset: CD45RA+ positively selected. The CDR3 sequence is CASSLPAGVGYTF. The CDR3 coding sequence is TGTGCCAGCAGCCTCCCGGCGGGGGTCGGCTACACCTTC.